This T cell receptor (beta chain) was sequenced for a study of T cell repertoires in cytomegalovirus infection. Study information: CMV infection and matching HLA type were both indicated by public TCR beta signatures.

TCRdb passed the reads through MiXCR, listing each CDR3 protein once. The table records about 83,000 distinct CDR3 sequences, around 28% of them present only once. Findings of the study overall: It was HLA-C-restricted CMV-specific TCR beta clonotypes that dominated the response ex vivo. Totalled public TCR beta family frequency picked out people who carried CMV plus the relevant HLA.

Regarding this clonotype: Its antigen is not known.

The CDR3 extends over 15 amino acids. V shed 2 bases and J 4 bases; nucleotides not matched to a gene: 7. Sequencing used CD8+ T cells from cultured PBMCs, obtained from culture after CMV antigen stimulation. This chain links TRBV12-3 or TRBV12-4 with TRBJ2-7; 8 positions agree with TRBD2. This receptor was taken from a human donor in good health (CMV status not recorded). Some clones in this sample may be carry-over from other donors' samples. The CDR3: CASSLTGGPAYEQYF. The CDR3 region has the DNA TGTGCCAGCAGTTTAACGGGGGGGCCCGCTTACGAGCAGTACTTC.